The clone carrying this T cell receptor beta chain has a handful of counts. The sample comes from a study of blood T cells in healthy people across ages. The CDR3 consists of 14 residues. J was trimmed by 2 bases and V by 5 bases; bases with no gene match: 8. Germline V gene sequence: CDR1 SQVTM, CDR2 ANQGSEA. The use of a sample-barcoded 5' primer and a J-beta primer mix characterized a second PCR of roughly 7 to 12 cycles. Using its own MiXCR run on the 5' RACE reads, TCRdb lists one record per CDR3 protein. The sample contains some 760,000 distinct CDR3 sequences, roughly 25% of which appear only once. These sequences were also reported in another study, on T cells of mothers and their children. In that study: When mothers and children were related, their normalized repertoire overlap, which was always slightly higher, did not differ significantly from that of unrelated pairs.

This chain connects TRBV29-1 to TRBJ2-5; TRBD1 aligns across 7 bases. The receptor comes from a boy between 5 and 17 years old in good health. Sequencing input: blood. The CDR3 is CSVSRDSAQETQYF. For the CDR3, the DNA is TGCAGCGTTAGCCGGGACAGCGCTCAAGAGACCCAGTACTTC.